Following are 16 T cell receptor beta chains from one sample sequenced in a study of blood T cell repertoires in COVID-19. TCRdb's table, derived via immunoSEQ multiplex PCR, lists solely in-frame clones and lacks some. The sample records 410,000 or so clones, 89% being singletons. The sequenced sample consisted of peripheral blood. The receptor source for this set is a woman aged 40 to 50 with COVID-19, enrolled during active disease.

The chain employs TRBV5-1 and TRBJ2-1, with unresolved D. In germline, CDR1 is SGHRS, CDR2 YFSETQ. The CDR3 runs 14 residues. V gave up 1 base and J gave up 6 bases, with 11 bases separating them. The CDR3 sequence is CASSLSWLVNEQFF. For the CDR3, the DNA is TGCGCCAGCAGCTTGTCGTGGCTAGTCAATGAGCAGTTCTTC. The entire variable domain, with the rest obtained from reference TRBV5-1 and TRBJ2-1, is as follows: KAGVTQTPRYLIKTRGQQVTLSCSPISGHRSVSWYQQTPGQGLQFLFEYFSETQRNKGNFPGRFSGRQFSNSRSEMNVSTLELGDSALYLCASSLSWLVNEQFFGPGTRLTVL.

J is TRBJ1-2 and V is TRBV18; 10 nucleotides match TRBD1. Germline CDR1 is KGHSH and CDR2 is LQKENI. V dropped 1 base and J dropped 6; count of bases not matched to a gene: 2. This CDR3 has 14 amino acids. The chain's CDR3 is CASSPLGTGDGYTF. Here the CDR3 DNA reads TGTGCCAGCTCACCACTTGGGACAGGGGATGGCTACACCTTC.

In the case of this clone: This specimen includes other DNA sequences encoding the same CDR3. This chain connects TRBV5-5 to TRBJ2-7; D remains unclear. Germline V lookup: CDR1 SGHKS, CDR2 YYEKEE (reference sequence). The ends were cut back, 1 base at V and 0 bases at J, with 8 bases in the middle. This CDR3 comprises 14 residues. The CDR3, as DNA: TGTGCCAGCAGCTTGCGCGACAACTCCTACGAGCAGTACTTC. Translation: CASSLRDNSYEQYF. The full variable domain, in which reference TRBV5-5 and TRBJ2-7 provide the parts outside the CDR3, is DAGVTQSPTHLIKTRGQQVTLRCSPISGHKSVSWYQQVLGQGPQFIFQYYEKEERGRGNFPDRFSARQFPNYSSELNVNALLLGDSALYLCASSLRDNSYEQYFGPGTRLTVT.

This clone was detected only a few times. This chain joins TRBV29-1 and TRBJ1-2; 7 nucleotides agree with TRBD1. J was trimmed by 2 bases and V by 2 bases; bases with no gene match: 5. The CDR3 consists of 14 residues. The germline V gene has CDR1 SQVTM and CDR2 ANQGSEA. This chain's CDR3 is CSVEYPDRNYGYTF. Here the CDR3 DNA reads TGCAGCGTTGAATATCCGGACAGGAACTATGGCTACACCTTC.

The CDR3 spells CASTYRAGGQYF. As DNA, the CDR3 is TGTGCCAGCACCTATAGGGCGGGGGGGCAGTATTTT. The rearrangement uses TRBV12-3 or TRBV12-4 and TRBJ2-3; TRBD2 matches 8 bases. This CDR3 has 12 amino acids. Trimming took 7 bases from V and 11 from J; bases not matched to a gene: 8.

The chain recombines TRBV7-8 with TRBJ2-3; 7 positions agree with TRBD2. Unmatched junction bases numbered 13, after V lost 5 bases and J lost 5 bases. The CDR3 runs to 16 residues. The germline V gene encodes CDR1 SGHVS and CDR2 FQNEAQ. The CDR3 here is CASSPTGRIGGDTQYF. In DNA form, the CDR3 reads TGTGCCAGCAGCCCTACCGGGAGGATCGGGGGAGATACGCAGTATTTT.

The chain has TRBV5-6 and TRBJ1-5; D not resolved. The CDR3 has 14 residues. CDR1 is SGHDT, CDR2 YYEEEE, per germline. Trimming removed 4 bases from V and 9 bases from J, with 17 bases in between. The CDR3 region has the DNA TGTGCCAGCAGCGACACACCATCCCTGGGGCCCCAGCATTTT. Amino acid sequence: CASSDTPSLGPQHF.

The V call is TRBV28, the J call TRBJ1-1; D gene unclear. Germline lookup yields CDR1 MDHEN and CDR2 SYDVKM. Trimming shortened V by 7 bases and J by 7 bases, and 19 bases separated the two germline ends. The CDR3 length is 14 residues. The CDR3 reads CASTVIGSKNEAFF. In nucleotides, the CDR3 is TGTGCCAGCACTGTAATTGGCTCCAAAAATGAAGCTTTCTTT.

A single count supports this clone. The V gene is TRBV2, the J gene TRBJ2-7; 7 bases match TRBD1. The CDR3 contains 12 residues. Germline CDR1 and CDR2: SNHLY and FYNNEI. V trimming: 7 bases; J trimming: 2 bases; junction bases outside the gene matches: 2. CDR3 region: CASKGTAYEQYF. In nucleotides, the CDR3 is TGTGCCAGCAAGGGGACAGCCTACGAGCAGTACTTC.

The chain links TRBV5-4 to TRBJ1-5; D gene ambiguous. The CDR3 has 15 amino acids. V was trimmed by 0 bases and J by 7 bases, leaving 14 bases between them. The V gene's germline CDR1 is SGHNT and CDR2 YYREEE (reference sequence). CDR3 region: CASSLDLGESQPQHF. The CDR3, as DNA: TGTGCCAGCAGCTTGGATCTTGGGGAGAGCCAGCCCCAGCATTTT.

This chain uses TRBV7-9 with TRBJ1-6; D unresolved. CDR1 and CDR2 from the germline V gene are SEHNR and FQNEAQ (reference sequence). Trimming stripped 6 bases from V and 3 bases from J, with 9 bases between. This CDR3 is built from 14 residues. In nucleotides, the CDR3 is TGTGCCAGCAGTTTATTCGTCTATAATTCACCCCTCCACTTT. Amino acid sequence: CASSLFVYNSPLHF.

The chain links TRBV28 to TRBJ1-1; 7 bases fit TRBD1. V was clipped by 6 bases and J by 1 base; unmatched bases: 8. Germline V lookup: CDR1 MDHEN, CDR2 SYDVKM. The CDR3 totals 15 residues. As DNA, the CDR3 is TGTGCCAGCAGGCCCCCGACAGGGACGAACACTGAAGCTTTCTTT. This translates into CASRPPTGTNTEAFF.

The chain has TRBV9 and TRBJ1-3; D is ambiguous. The CDR3 has 17 amino acids. Germline CDR1 reads SGDLS; CDR2 reads YYNGEE. Trimming removed 2 bases from V and 2 bases from J, with 17 bases in between. The CDR3 nucleotides read TGTGCCAGCAGCGTCACCCCCGACCCGGGTCCTGGAAACACCATATATTTT. This encodes CASSVTPDPGPGNTIYF.

This chain connects TRBV28 to TRBJ2-5; a possible D gene is TRBD2 (5 bases). Germline CDR1 MDHEN, CDR2 SYDVKM. CDR3 length: 15 residues. The V end was cut by 3 bases, the J end by 2 bases, with 13 bases between. The CDR3 DNA sequence: TGTGCCAGCAGTTTCCGGGGTTTCCCTCAAGAGACCCAGTACTTC. Protein product: CASSFRGFPQETQYF.

CDR3 DNA: TGCAGCGTTGCGCAGGGGACGAACACTGAAGCTTTCTTT. Amino acid sequence: CSVAQGTNTEAFF. This chain uses TRBV29-1 with TRBJ1-1, with D possibly matching TRBD1 (6 bases). The CDR3 is 13 amino acids. Trimming shortened V by 4 bases and J by 1 base, and 10 bases separated the two germline ends. Germline V gives CDR1 SQVTM, CDR2 ANQGSEA.

The chain recombines TRBV28 with TRBJ1-4, with D perhaps matching TRBD1 (6 bases). This CDR3 is 16 amino acids long. Germline CDR1 reads MDHEN; CDR2 reads SYDVKM. The V gene lost 7 bases and the J gene lost 0 bases, with 15 bases spanning the gap. CDR3 in amino acids: CASTRTAAPTNEKLFF. The CDR3 DNA reads TGTGCCAGCACTAGGACAGCCGCTCCAACTAATGAAAAACTGTTTTTT.